This is a list of T cell receptor beta chains from one sample in a study of blood T cell repertoires in COVID-19. Assay: immunoSEQ multiplex PCR; the TCRdb copy retains only in-frame clones and omits some. This table has approximately 200,000 clones, 90% appearing once. The sample was PBMCs or T cells enriched from blood (not recorded which). Every receptor here comes from a man younger than 40 who had recovered from COVID-19. Both conserved end residues are part of each CDR3. The D gene is left open where the match is weak. Clone sizes are given selectively: once, few, many, or a class where the clone is expanded.

clone size: .
V gene: TRBV2
J gene: TRBJ2-5
D gene: TRBD2
CDR3 protein: CASKDSGRKETQYF
CDR3 DNA: TGTGCCAGTAAGGATAGCGGGCGAAAAGAGACCCAGTACTTC

clone size: once
V gene: TRBV11-3
J gene: TRBJ2-2
D gene: TRBD2
CDR3 protein: CASSISPSGANTGELFF
CDR3 DNA: TGTGCCAGCAGCATATCGCCTAGCGGGGCGAACACCGGGGAGCTGTTTTTT

clone size: .
V gene: TRBV15
J gene: TRBJ2-5
D gene: TRBD1
CDR3 protein: CATSTRRTGPQETQYF
CDR3 DNA: TGTGCCACCAGCACCCGTCGGACAGGGCCCCAAGAGACCCAGTACTTC

clone size: .
V gene: TRBV6-2/TRBV6-3
J gene: TRBJ1-2
D gene: TRBD1
CDR3 protein: CASSYFIGTGSYDYGYTF
CDR3 DNA: TGTGCCAGCAGTTACTTCATCGGGACAGGGTCATATGACTATGGCTACACCTTC

clone size: .
V gene: TRBV5-5
J gene: TRBJ2-3
D gene: TRBD1
CDR3 protein: CASSTPGRGTSNTQYF
CDR3 DNA: TGTGCCAGCAGTACACCAGGCAGGGGGACCTCGAATACGCAGTATTTT

clone size: .
V gene: TRBV18
J gene: TRBJ2-2
D gene: .
CDR3 protein: CASSPVEWRDGSPGELFF
CDR3 DNA: TGTGCCAGCTCACCGGTTGAGTGGCGGGACGGGAGCCCCGGGGAGCTGTTTTTT

clone size: .
V gene: TRBV15
J gene: TRBJ1-1
D gene: TRBD1
CDR3 protein: CATSMDRSSMNTEAFF
CDR3 DNA: TGTGCCACCAGCATGGACAGGAGTTCGATGAACACTGAAGCTTTCTTT

clone size: .
V gene: TRBV10-2
J gene: TRBJ2-1
D gene: .
CDR3 protein: CASSDRAIYNEQFF
CDR3 DNA: TGCGCCAGCAGTGATCGCGCCATATACAATGAGCAGTTCTTC

clone size: few
V gene: TRBV6-2/TRBV6-3
J gene: TRBJ2-5
D gene: TRBD2
CDR3 protein: CASSYYSGRGTQYF
CDR3 DNA: TGTGCCAGCAGTTACTATTCAGGGAGGGGAACCCAGTACTTC

clone size: .
V gene: TRBV14
J gene: TRBJ2-5
D gene: .
CDR3 protein: CASSQENYGWNLQETQYF
CDR3 DNA: TGTGCCAGCAGCCAAGAAAATTACGGGTGGAACCTTCAAGAGACCCAGTACTTC

clone size: .
V gene: TRBV4-3
J gene: TRBJ2-3
D gene: TRBD1
CDR3 protein: CASSQGPRPTGADTQYF
CDR3 DNA: TGCGCCAGCAGCCAAGGTCCAAGGCCAACAGGGGCAGATACGCAGTATTTT

clone size: .
V gene: TRBV25-1
J gene: TRBJ1-3
D gene: TRBD1
CDR3 protein: CASSSGTGGRPGNTIYF
CDR3 DNA: TGTGCCAGCAGTTCCGGGACAGGGGGGCGACCTGGAAACACCATATATTTT

clone size: .
V gene: TRBV7-8
J gene: TRBJ1-3
D gene: .
CDR3 protein: CASSPIRFSGNTIYF
CDR3 DNA: TGTGCCAGCAGCCCGATCAGGTTCTCTGGAAACACCATATATTTT

clone size: .
V gene: TRBV6-5
J gene: TRBJ2-1
D gene: .
CDR3 protein: CASSPRRGEQFF
CDR3 DNA: TGTGCCAGCAGCCCGCGACGGGGTGAGCAGTTCTTC

clone size: .
V gene: TRBV6-5
J gene: TRBJ2-7
D gene: TRBD2
CDR3 protein: CASSYRREAYEQYF
CDR3 DNA: TGTGCCAGCAGTTACAGGCGGGAGGCGTACGAGCAGTACTTC